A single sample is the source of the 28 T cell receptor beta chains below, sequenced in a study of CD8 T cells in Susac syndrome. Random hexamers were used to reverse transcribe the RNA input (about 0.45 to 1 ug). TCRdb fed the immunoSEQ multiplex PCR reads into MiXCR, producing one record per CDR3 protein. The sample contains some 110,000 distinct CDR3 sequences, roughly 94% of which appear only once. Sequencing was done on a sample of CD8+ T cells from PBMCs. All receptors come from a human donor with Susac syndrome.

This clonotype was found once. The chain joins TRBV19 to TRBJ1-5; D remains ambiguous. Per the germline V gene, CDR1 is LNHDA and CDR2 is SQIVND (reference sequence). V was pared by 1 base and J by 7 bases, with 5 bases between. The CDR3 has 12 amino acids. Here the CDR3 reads CASSIGTQPQHF. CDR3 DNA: TGTGCCAGTAGTATAGGGACGCAGCCCCAGCATTTT.

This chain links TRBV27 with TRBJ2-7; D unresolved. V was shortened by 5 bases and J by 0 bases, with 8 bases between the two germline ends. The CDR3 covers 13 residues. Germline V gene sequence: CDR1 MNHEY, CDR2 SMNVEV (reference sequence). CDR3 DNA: TGTGCCAGCAGTACCGGCAGCTCCTACGAGCAGTACTTC. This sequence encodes CASSTGSSYEQYF.

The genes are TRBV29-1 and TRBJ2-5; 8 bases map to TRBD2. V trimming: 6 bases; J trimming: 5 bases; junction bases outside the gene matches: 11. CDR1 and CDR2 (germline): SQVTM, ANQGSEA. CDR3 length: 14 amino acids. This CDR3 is CSVDGGGAVETQYF. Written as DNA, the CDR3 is TGCAGCGTCGACGGGGGGGGTGCGGTGGAGACCCAGTACTTC.

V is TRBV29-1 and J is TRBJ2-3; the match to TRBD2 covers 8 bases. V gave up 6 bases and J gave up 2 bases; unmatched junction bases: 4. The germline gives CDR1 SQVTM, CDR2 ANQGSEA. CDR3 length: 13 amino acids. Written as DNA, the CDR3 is TGCAGCGTGGCGGGGGGACACACAGATACGCAGTATTTT. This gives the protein CSVAGGHTDTQYF.

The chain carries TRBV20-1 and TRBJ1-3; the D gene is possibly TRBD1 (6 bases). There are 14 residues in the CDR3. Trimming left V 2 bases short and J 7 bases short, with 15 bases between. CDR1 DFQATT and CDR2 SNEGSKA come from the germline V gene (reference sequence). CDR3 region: CSARLDSGENTIYF. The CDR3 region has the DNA TGCAGTGCTAGACTGGACAGCGGGGAGAACACCATATATTTT.

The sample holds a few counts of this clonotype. DNA for the CDR3: TGTGCCAGCAGTCTAGGCTTAGAGACCCAGTACTTC. This encodes CASSLGLETQYF. J is TRBJ2-5 and V is TRBV12-3 or TRBV12-4; D unclear. Trimming took 5 bases from V and 4 from J, leaving 8 bases between them. There are 12 residues in the CDR3.

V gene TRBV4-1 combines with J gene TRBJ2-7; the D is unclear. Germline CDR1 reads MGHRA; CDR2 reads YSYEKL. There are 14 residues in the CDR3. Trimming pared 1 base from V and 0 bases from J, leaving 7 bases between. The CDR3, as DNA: TGCGCCAGCAGCCAAGTAAGGGACTCCTACGAGCAGTACTTC. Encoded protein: CASSQVRDSYEQYF.

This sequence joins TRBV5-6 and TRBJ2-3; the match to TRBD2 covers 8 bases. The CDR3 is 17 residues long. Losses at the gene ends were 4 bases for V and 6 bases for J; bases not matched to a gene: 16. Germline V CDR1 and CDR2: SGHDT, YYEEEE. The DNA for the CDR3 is TGTGCCAGCAGCCCCCCTGAGGAGCGGGGGCGCTGGGATACGCAGTATTTT. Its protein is CASSPPEERGRWDTQYF.

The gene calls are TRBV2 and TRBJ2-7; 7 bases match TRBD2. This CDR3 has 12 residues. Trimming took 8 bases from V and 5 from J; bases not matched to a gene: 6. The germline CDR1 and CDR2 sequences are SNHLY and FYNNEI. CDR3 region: CASRKAGDEQYF. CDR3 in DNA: TGTGCCAGCCGAAAGGCGGGGGACGAGCAGTACTTC.

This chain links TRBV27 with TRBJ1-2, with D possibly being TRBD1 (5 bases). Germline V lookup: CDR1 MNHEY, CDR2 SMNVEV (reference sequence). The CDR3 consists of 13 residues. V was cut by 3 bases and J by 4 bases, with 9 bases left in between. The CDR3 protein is CASSLDTSYGYTF. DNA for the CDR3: TGTGCCAGCAGTTTGGACACTTCCTATGGCTACACCTTC.

The CDR3 loop reads CASSLSGQGPNQPQHF. The CDR3 coding sequence is TGTGCCAGCAGTTTATCGGGACAGGGGCCCAATCAGCCCCAGCATTTT. The J gene is TRBJ1-5, the V gene TRBV27; 10 nucleotides agree with TRBD1. Per the germline V gene, CDR1 is MNHEY and CDR2 is SMNVEV (reference sequence). The CDR3 has 16 amino acids. V was pared by 0 bases and J by 3 bases, with 2 bases of the junction left unmatched.

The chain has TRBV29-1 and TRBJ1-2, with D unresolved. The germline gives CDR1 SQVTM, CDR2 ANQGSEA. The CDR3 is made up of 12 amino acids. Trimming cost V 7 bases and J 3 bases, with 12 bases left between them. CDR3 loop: CSAPAGDYGYTF. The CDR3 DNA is TGCAGCGCCCCCGCTGGGGACTATGGCTACACCTTC. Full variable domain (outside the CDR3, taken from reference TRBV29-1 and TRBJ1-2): SAVISQKPSRDICQRGTSLTIQCQVDSQVTMMFWYRQQPGQSLTLIATANQGSEATYESGFVIDKFPISRPNLTFSTLTVSNMSPEDSSIYLCSAPAGDYGYTFGSGTRLTVV.

Here the CDR3 DNA reads TGCAGTGCTAGGGACCCGGCGGCTGTGGTAGAGACCCAGTACTTC. Its translation: CSARDPAAVVETQYF. This chain joins TRBV20-1 and TRBJ2-5; D gene ambiguous. V was cut by 3 bases and J by 4 bases, with 18 bases left in between. The CDR3 runs 15 residues. Germline V gene data show CDR1 as DFQATT and CDR2 as SNEGSKA (reference sequence).

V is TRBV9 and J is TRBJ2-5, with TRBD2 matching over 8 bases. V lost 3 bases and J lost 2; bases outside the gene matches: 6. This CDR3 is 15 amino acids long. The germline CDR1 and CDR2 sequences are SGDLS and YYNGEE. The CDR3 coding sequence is TGTGCCAGCAGCGCTTTCCGGGGGGGTCAAGAGACCCAGTACTTC. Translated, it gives CASSAFRGGQETQYF. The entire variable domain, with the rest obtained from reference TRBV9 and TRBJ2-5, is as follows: DSGVTQTPKHLITATGQRVTLRCSPRSGDLSVYWYQQSLDQGLQFLIQYYNGEERAKGNILERFSAQQFPDLHSELNLSSLELGDSALYFCASSAFRGGQETQYFGPGTRLLVL.

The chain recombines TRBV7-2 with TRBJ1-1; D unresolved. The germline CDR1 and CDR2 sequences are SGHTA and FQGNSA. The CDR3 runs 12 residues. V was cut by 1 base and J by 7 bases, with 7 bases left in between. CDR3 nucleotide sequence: TGTGCCAGCAGCTTAGGACAAGTTGAAGCTTTCTTT. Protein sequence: CASSLGQVEAFF.

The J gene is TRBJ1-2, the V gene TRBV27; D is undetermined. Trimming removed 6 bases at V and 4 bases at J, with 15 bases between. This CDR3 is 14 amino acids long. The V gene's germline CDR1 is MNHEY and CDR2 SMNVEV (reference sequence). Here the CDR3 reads CASSPAEKLYGYTF. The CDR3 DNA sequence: TGTGCCAGCAGCCCGGCCGAAAAACTCTATGGCTACACCTTC.

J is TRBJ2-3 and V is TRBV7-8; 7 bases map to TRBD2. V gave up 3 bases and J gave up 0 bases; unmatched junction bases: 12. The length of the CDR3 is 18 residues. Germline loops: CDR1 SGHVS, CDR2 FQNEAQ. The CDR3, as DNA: TGTGCCAGCAGCTTGGCCCTCTATGGGGAGGGTAGCACAGATACGCAGTATTTT. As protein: CASSLALYGEGSTDTQYF. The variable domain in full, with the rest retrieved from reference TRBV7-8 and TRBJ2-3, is GAGVSQSPRYKVAKRGQDVALRCDPISGHVSLFWYQQALGQGPEFLTYFQNEAQLDKSGLPSDRFFAERPEGSVSTLKIQRTQQEDSAVYLCASSLALYGEGSTDTQYFGPGTRLTVL.

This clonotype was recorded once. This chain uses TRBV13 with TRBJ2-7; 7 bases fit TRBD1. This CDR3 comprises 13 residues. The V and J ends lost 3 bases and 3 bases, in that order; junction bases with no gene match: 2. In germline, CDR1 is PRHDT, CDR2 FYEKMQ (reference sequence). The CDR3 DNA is TGTGCCAGCAGCTTTGGACAGGACTACGAGCAGTACTTC. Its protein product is CASSFGQDYEQYF.

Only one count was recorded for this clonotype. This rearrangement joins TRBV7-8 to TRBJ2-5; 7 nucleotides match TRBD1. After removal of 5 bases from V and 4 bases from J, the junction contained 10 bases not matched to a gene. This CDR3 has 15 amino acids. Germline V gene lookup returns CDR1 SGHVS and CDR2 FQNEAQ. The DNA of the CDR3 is TGTGCCAGCAGCCCAAGGCCATACAGGGGAGAGACCCAGTACTTC. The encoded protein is CASSPRPYRGETQYF.

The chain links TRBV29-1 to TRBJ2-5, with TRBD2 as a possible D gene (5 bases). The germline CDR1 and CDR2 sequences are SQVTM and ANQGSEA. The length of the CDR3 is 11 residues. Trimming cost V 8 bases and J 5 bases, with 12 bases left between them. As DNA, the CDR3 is TGCAGCTACACTCGCGGGGAGACCCAGTACTTC. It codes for CSYTRGETQYF.

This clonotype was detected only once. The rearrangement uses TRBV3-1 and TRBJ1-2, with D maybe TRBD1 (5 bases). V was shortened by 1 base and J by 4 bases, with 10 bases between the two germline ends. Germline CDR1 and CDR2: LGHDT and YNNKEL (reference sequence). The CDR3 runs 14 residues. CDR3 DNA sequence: TGTGCCAGCAGCCAAGTCCAGGGTGCCTATGGCTACACCTTC. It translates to CASSQVQGAYGYTF.

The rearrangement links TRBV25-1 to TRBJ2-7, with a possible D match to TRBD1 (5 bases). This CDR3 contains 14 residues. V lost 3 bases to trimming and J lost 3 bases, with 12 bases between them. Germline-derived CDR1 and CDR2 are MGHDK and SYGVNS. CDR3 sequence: CASSDIGQGYEQYF. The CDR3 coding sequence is TGTGCCAGCAGTGACATAGGGCAGGGCTACGAGCAGTACTTC.

CDR3 coding DNA: TGTGCCAGCAGCTCTTGGGACGCGGCTCCCTACGAGCAGTACTTC. Its protein is CASSSWDAAPYEQYF. The genes are TRBV13 and TRBJ2-7; tentatively, D is TRBD1 or TRBD2 (5 bases each). The CDR3 length is 15 residues. Germline V gene lookup returns CDR1 PRHDT and CDR2 FYEKMQ (reference sequence). V lost 4 bases and J lost 2, with 15 bases in between.

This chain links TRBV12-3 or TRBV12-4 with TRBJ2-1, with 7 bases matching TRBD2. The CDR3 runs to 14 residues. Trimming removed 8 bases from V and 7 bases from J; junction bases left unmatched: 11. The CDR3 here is CASGSRDSGNEQFF. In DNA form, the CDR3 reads TGTGCCAGCGGGAGCAGGGATAGCGGGAATGAGCAGTTCTTC.

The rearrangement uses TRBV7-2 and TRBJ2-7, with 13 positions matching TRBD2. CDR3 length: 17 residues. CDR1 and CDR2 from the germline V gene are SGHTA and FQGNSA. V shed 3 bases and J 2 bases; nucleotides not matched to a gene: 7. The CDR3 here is CASSFGRTSGGAYEQYF. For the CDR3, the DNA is TGTGCCAGCAGCTTCGGAAGGACTAGCGGGGGAGCCTACGAGCAGTACTTC.

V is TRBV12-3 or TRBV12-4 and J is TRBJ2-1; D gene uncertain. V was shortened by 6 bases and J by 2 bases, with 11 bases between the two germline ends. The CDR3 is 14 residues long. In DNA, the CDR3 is TGTGCCAGCAGGGGCAGGAGCACCTACAATGAGCAGTTCTTC. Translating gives CASRGRSTYNEQFF.

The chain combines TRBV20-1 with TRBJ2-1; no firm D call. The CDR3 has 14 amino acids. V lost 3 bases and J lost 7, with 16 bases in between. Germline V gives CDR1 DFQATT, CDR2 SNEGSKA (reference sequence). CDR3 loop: CSASPLRVGNEQFF. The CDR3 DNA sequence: TGCAGTGCTAGCCCCTTAAGGGTGGGGAATGAGCAGTTCTTC.

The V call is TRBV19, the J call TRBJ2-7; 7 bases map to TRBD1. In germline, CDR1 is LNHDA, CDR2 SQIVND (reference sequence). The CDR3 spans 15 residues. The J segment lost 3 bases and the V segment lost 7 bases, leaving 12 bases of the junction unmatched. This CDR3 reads CASTRRTGRGYEQYF. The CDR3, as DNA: TGTGCCAGTACTCGGCGGACAGGAAGGGGCTACGAGCAGTACTTC.